A selection of T cell receptor beta chains follows, all from one sample in a study of identical twins. Each CDR3 protein gets one entry after TCRdb re-called the 5' RACE reads with MiXCR. The sample records roughly 630,000 distinct CDR3 sequences, 7.1% being singletons. A further study also used this sample, focusing on yellow fever vaccine responses in identical twins.

The specimen sequenced was PBMCs. The receptors were gathered from a woman between 18 and 30 years old in good health. The CDR3 runs from the conserved cysteine through the conserved F or W. A D gene is named only where the DNA matches it firmly. Expanded clones are given a class, and other clones once, few, many or no size at all.

V gene	D gene	clone size	J gene	CDR3 protein	CDR3 DNA
TRBV6-5	-	many	TRBJ1-4	CASSYSRQGKGEKLFF	TGTGCCAGCAGTTACTCGAGGCAGGGCAAAGGGGAAAAACTGTTTTTT
TRBV7-9	-	many	TRBJ2-2	CASSPWNTGELFF	TGTGCCAGCAGCCCTTGGAACACCGGGGAGCTGTTTTTT
TRBV4-1	-	few	TRBJ2-3	CASSQDGDGVGTQYF	TGCGCCAGCAGCCAAGATGGAGACGGGGTGGGTACGCAGTATTTT
TRBV5-1	TRBD1	few	TRBJ1-2	CASSLDGTAFNYGYTF	TGCGCCAGCAGCTTGGATGGGACAGCTTTTAACTATGGCTACACCTTC
TRBV5-1	-	many	TRBJ1-1	CASRLENTEAFF	TGCGCCAGTCGGTTGGAGAACACTGAAGCTTTCTTT
TRBV28	-	many	TRBJ1-2	CANWAATYGYTF	TGTGCCAACTGGGCAGCAACTTATGGCTACACCTTC
TRBV4-1	-	many	TRBJ2-6	CASRPISSGANVLTF	TGCGCCAGCAGGCCCATTAGCTCTGGGGCCAACGTCCTGACTTTC
TRBV11-2	-	-	TRBJ2-4	CASCLVVMLSVAKNIQYF	TGTGCCAGCTGTTTAGTGGTTATGCTGTCAGTAGCCAAAAACATTCAGTACTTC
TRBV9	TRBD2	-	TRBJ2-1	CASSVLSTGGYNEQFF	TGTGCCAGCAGCGTATTGAGTACGGGAGGGTACAATGAGCAGTTCTTC
TRBV6-1	TRBD2	few	TRBJ2-7	CASSEVTSGSSYEQYF	TGTGCCAGCAGTGAAGTTACTAGCGGGAGCTCCTACGAGCAGTACTTC
TRBV12-3/TRBV12-4	TRBD2	many	TRBJ2-3	CASRPTSGTSTDTQYF	TGTGCCAGCAGACCGACTAGCGGGACAAGCACAGATACGCAGTATTTT
TRBV19	TRBD2	few	TRBJ2-3	CASRLTSGSQYTQYF	TGTGCCAGTAGGTTGACTAGCGGGAGTCAATATACGCAGTATTTT
TRBV9	-	-	TRBJ2-2	CASSVGPTDLTGELFF	TGTGCCAGCAGCGTAGGACCGACGGACCTCACCGGGGAGCTGTTTTTT
TRBV29-1	-	few	TRBJ1-2	CSVGQTGAYGYTF	TGCAGCGTTGGACAGACAGGCGCCTATGGCTACACCTTC
TRBV14	TRBD1	many	TRBJ1-1	CASSPGTDPEAFF	TGTGCCAGCAGCCCCGGGACAGACCCTGAAGCTTTCTTT
TRBV20-1	-	-	TRBJ1-5	CSARDPYSNQPQHF	TGCAGTGCTAGAGACCCTTATAGCAATCAGCCCCAGCATTTT
TRBV3-1	TRBD2	few	TRBJ2-7	CASSQAPGTSGVNAYEQYF	TGTGCCAGCAGCCAAGCCCCCGGGACTAGCGGTGTCAACGCCTACGAGCAGTACTTC
TRBV3-1	TRBD1	-	TRBJ2-7	CASSQWQGVLEQYF	TGTGCCAGCAGCCAATGGCAGGGGGTACTCGAGCAGTACTTC
TRBV2	-	many	TRBJ2-3	CASSGVYGKQYF	TGTGCCAGCAGTGGGGTGTACGGGAAGCAGTATTTT
TRBV29-1	-	few	TRBJ2-1	CSVVSWGEQFF	TGCAGCGTTGTTTCCTGGGGTGAGCAGTTCTTC
TRBV12-3/TRBV12-4	TRBD2	many	TRBJ2-1	CASCSGGPYNEQFF	TGTGCCAGTTGTAGCGGGGGGCCTTACAATGAGCAGTTCTTC
TRBV20-1	TRBD2	few	TRBJ2-5	CSARTGLAGRGRQETQYF	TGCAGTGCGAGAACGGGACTAGCGGGGAGGGGAAGGCAAGAGACCCAGTACTTC